The 9 T cell receptor beta chains in this list originate from one sample, sequenced in a study of shared clonotypes between healthy human individuals. TCRdb keeps only in-frame clones here, not all; method: immunoSEQ multiplex PCR. The repertoire includes millions of clones, over 85% of them detected once, and more than 0.12% sits in the top ten. Sequences were obtained from naive CD4+ T cells sorted from blood. Subset indicated: CD45RA+ positively selected. The receptors were sampled from a man between 18 and 29 years old in good health.

A single count supports this clone. The V call is TRBV6-5, the J call TRBJ2-7, with D possibly called TRBD1 or TRBD2 (5 bases each). The V end was cut by 2 bases, the J end by 2 bases, with 13 bases between. The V gene's germline CDR1 is MNHEY and CDR2 SVGAGI. This CDR3 has 15 residues. The CDR3 DNA follows: TGTGCCAGCAGTTACACACCGGGACGCACCTACGAGCAGTACTTC. Protein product: CASSYTPGRTYEQYF.

In the case of this clone: The same CDR3 is also encoded by other DNA sequences in this sample. J is TRBJ1-5 and V is TRBV28, with a weak D call TRBD1 (6 bases). The V gene's germline CDR1 is MDHEN and CDR2 SYDVKM. The CDR3 spans 15 residues. The V end was cut by 5 bases, the J end by 2 bases, with 13 bases between. For the CDR3, the DNA is TGTGCCAGCAGTATACAGGGTGTGGGCAATCAGCCCCAGCATTTT. Protein sequence: CASSIQGVGNQPQHF.

In the case of this clone: This specimen includes other DNA sequences encoding the same CDR3. This chain links TRBV5-1 with TRBJ2-1; the match to TRBD2 covers 9 bases. The V gene's germline CDR1 is SGHRS and CDR2 YFSETQ. This CDR3 region has 15 residues. V lost 2 bases and J lost 4; bases outside the gene matches: 4. Written as DNA, the CDR3 is TGCGCCAGCAGCTTTGCGGGGGGGTCTTACAATGAGCAGTTCTTC. This encodes CASSFAGGSYNEQFF. Supplemented by reference TRBV5-1 and TRBJ2-1, the full variable domain reads KAGVTQTPRYLIKTRGQQVTLSCSPISGHRSVSWYQQTPGQGLQFLFEYFSETQRNKGNFPGRFSGRQFSNSRSEMNVSTLELGDSALYLCASSFAGGSYNEQFFGPGTRLTVL.

The chain has TRBV15 and TRBJ2-1, with D hard to call. Trimming cost V 2 bases and J 12 bases, with 11 bases left between them. The CDR3 has 12 residues. Per germline, CDR1 LNHNV and CDR2 YYDKDF (reference sequence). The CDR3 protein is CATSRSTLVQFF. The CDR3 DNA is TGTGCCACCAGCAGATCAACTTTAGTGCAGTTCTTC. Variable domain in full (rest from reference TRBV15 and TRBJ2-1): DAMVIQNPRYQVTQFGKPVTLSCSQTLNHNVMYWYQQKSSQAPKLLFHYYDKDFNNEADTPDNFQSRRPNTSFCFLDIRSPGLGDTAMYLCATSRSTLVQFFGPGTRLTVL.

The CDR3 DNA follows: TGTGCCAGCACCGGAGGGTTCTATGGCTACACCTTC. It codes for CASTGGFYGYTF. The V call is TRBV6-6, the J call TRBJ1-2; no reliable D call. The germline V gene has CDR1 MNHNY and CDR2 SVGAGI (reference sequence). Trimming stripped 7 bases from V and 4 bases from J, with 10 bases between. This CDR3 is built from 12 residues.

The gene calls are TRBV15 and TRBJ2-7; D is uncertain. V dropped 0 bases and J dropped 2 bases, with 11 bases sitting between them. The CDR3 runs 15 residues. Germline V gene lookup returns CDR1 LNHNV and CDR2 YYDKDF (reference sequence). The CDR3 here is CATSRDAAGAYEQYF. The CDR3 nucleotides are TGTGCCACCAGCAGAGATGCGGCAGGAGCCTACGAGCAGTACTTC.

This clone was found once. CDR3: CASSSGTGFGETQYF. The CDR3 region has the DNA TGTGCCAGCAGCTCAGGTACCGGGTTCGGGGAGACCCAGTACTTC. The chain combines TRBV7-8 with TRBJ2-5; no clear D gene. Germline CDR1 SGHVS, CDR2 FQNEAQ. V gave up 4 bases and J gave up 5 bases, with 17 bases separating them. This CDR3 is built from 15 residues.

This clone was found once. The gene calls are TRBV6-1 and TRBJ1-1, with D perhaps matching TRBD1 (5 bases). From germline, CDR1 is MNHNS and CDR2 SASEGT. The V end was cut by 6 bases, the J end by 0 bases, with 11 bases between. This CDR3 has 14 residues. CDR3 coding DNA: TGTGCCAGCAGCGTGACAGAGATGAACACTGAAGCTTTCTTT. It translates to CASSVTEMNTEAFF.

A word on this clone: Mismatch with germline at one junction end may stem from a read error. The chain is built from TRBV2 and TRBJ2-5, with 13 bases identical to TRBD2. The CDR3 has 15 amino acids. CDR1 SNHLY and CDR2 FYNNEI come from the germline V gene. For the CDR3, the DNA is TGTGCCAGCAGCCGGACTAGCGGGGGCCAAGCGACCCAGTACTTC. It specifies CASSRTSGGQATQYF. The full variable domain, rest sourced from reference TRBV2 and TRBJ2-5, is EPEVTQTPSHQVTQMGQEVILRCVPISNHLYFYWYRQILGQKVEFLVSFYNNEISEKSEIFDDQFSVERPDGSNFTLKIRSTKLEDSAMYFCASSRTSGGQATQYFGPGTRLLVL.